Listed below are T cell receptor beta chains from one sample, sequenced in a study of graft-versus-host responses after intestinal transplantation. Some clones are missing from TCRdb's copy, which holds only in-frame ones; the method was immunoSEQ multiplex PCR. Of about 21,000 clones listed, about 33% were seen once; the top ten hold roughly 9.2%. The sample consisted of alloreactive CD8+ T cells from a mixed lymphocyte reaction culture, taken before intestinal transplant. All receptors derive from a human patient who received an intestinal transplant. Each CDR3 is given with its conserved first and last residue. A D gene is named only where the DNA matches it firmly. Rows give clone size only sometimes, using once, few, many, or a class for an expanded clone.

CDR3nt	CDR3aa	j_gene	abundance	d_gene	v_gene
TGTGCCAGCAGACCCCAGGGGGATCCCCGGGGGCAGTACTTC	CASRPQGDPRGQYF	TRBJ2-7	-	TRBD1	TRBV6-7
TGCGCCAGCAGTGAAGGGGTGAACACTGAAGCTTTCTTT	CASSEGVNTEAFF	TRBJ1-1	few	-	TRBV10-1
TGTGCCAGCAGTTGGCGACAGGGGTTCGACGAGCAGTACTTC	CASSWRQGFDEQYF	TRBJ2-7	few	TRBD1	TRBV6-1
TGTGCCAGCACGCTGATAACAGGACAGGTCTACGAGCAGTACTTC	CASTLITGQVYEQYF	TRBJ2-7	medium-sized	TRBD1	TRBV7-9
TGCGCCCGCAGCGGGACAGGGGGCGGGGGCTACGAGCAGTACTTC	CARSGTGGGGYEQYF	TRBJ2-7	-	TRBD1	TRBV5-1
TGTGCCAGTAGTATCGCGGCCCCTCATGAGCAGTTCTTC	CASSIAAPHEQFF	TRBJ2-1	few	-	TRBV19
TGTGCCAGCAGTGGGACTAGCGCCTCAGATACGCAGTATTTT	CASSGTSASDTQYF	TRBJ2-3	few	TRBD2	TRBV2
TGCGCCAGCAGCCCGGGACTAGCGGTCACAGATACGCAGTATTTT	CASSPGLAVTDTQYF	TRBJ2-3	few	TRBD2	TRBV5-1
TGCGCCAGCAGCCCCAGCGGCCTAGCGGGAGGGCCTGGTTCCTACAATGAGCAGTTCTTC	CASSPSGLAGGPGSYNEQFF	TRBJ2-1	-	TRBD2	TRBV4-1
TGCGCCAGCAGCAAACTACCCCCGGGCGCGGCGTACTATGGCTACACCTTC	CASSKLPPGAAYYGYTF	TRBJ1-2	-	-	TRBV5-1
TGTGCCAGCAGCTTTAGCGGGAGAATCTACGAGCAGTACTTC	CASSFSGRIYEQYF	TRBJ2-7	-	TRBD2	TRBV7-3
TGTGCCAGCAGCGTAGCTTCGGGGGCCGGCTATGGCTACACCTTC	CASSVASGAGYGYTF	TRBJ1-2	-	-	TRBV9
TGCGCCAGCAGCCACGCCCTAGGGTCCTACGAGCAGTACTTC	CASSHALGSYEQYF	TRBJ2-7	medium-sized	-	TRBV4-1
TGTGCCTGGAGCACGGTCAAACAGGGGGGTAATGAACACCGGGGAGCTGTTTTT	CAWSTVKQGGNEHRGAVF	TRBJ2-2	few	TRBD1	TRBV30
TGTGCCAGCAGTTCCCCCGGCGCAGATACGCAGTATTTT	CASSSPGADTQYF	TRBJ2-3	-	-	TRBV28
TGCGCCAGCAGCTTTTTACCGGGACAGGACTACGAGCAGTACTTC	CASSFLPGQDYEQYF	TRBJ2-7	few	TRBD1	TRBV5-1
TGTGCCAGCAGTTTGACAGGGGGTTCCTACAATGAGCAGTTCTTC	CASSLTGGSYNEQFF	TRBJ2-1	-	TRBD1	TRBV27
TGTGCCAGCAGCCCCGAAGTCGGCCTCAATGAGCAGTTCTTC	CASSPEVGLNEQFF	TRBJ2-1	-	-	TRBV7-9
TGCGCCAGCAGCTTGACGGGGGGACAGGGCCCAGATACGCAGTATTTT	CASSLTGGQGPDTQYF	TRBJ2-3	-	TRBD1	TRBV5-1
TGTGCCAGTAGCCTGACAGGGGGGGTTCGGGAAAAACTGTTTTTT	CASSLTGGVREKLFF	TRBJ1-4	-	TRBD1	TRBV19
TGTGCCAGCAGATCGGCCGACTACAATGAGCAGTTCTTC	CASRSADYNEQFF	TRBJ2-1	-	-	TRBV2
TGCGCCAGCAGCCAAGATAGATTCGGGAATCAGCCCCAGCATTTT	CASSQDRFGNQPQHF	TRBJ1-5	-	-	TRBV4-1
TGCGCCAGCATTCGAAGACTAGCGGGAGTTGGTCCGAGGGTTCAGGAGACCCAGTACTTC	CASIRRLAGVGPRVQETQYF	TRBJ2-5	-	TRBD2	TRBV10-1
TGCGCCAGCAGCAGGGATAGCCGCAATGAGCAGTTCTTC	CASSRDSRNEQFF	TRBJ2-1	-	-	TRBV10-1
TGTGCCAGCTCATCGAGCGGGGTTGATTCCTACGAGCAGTACTTC	CASSSSGVDSYEQYF	TRBJ2-7	-	TRBD2	TRBV18
TGTGCCAGTAGTATTACAGGGGCCACCTACGAGCAGTACTTC	CASSITGATYEQYF	TRBJ2-7	-	TRBD1	TRBV19
TGTGCCAGCAGTTTGGGACTAGCGCAATACGAGCAGTACTTC	CASSLGLAQYEQYF	TRBJ2-7	few	TRBD2	TRBV6-5
TGTGCCAGCAGTTGGGGAGGGGCGCAAGAGACCCAGTACTTC	CASSWGGAQETQYF	TRBJ2-5	-	TRBD2	TRBV6-5
TGTGCCAGTATGTCGACGCCACATTCCTACAATGAGCAGTTCTTC	CASMSTPHSYNEQFF	TRBJ2-1	-	-	TRBV19
TGTGCCAGCAGTATAGCGGGAGCCTACGAGCAGTACTTC	CASSIAGAYEQYF	TRBJ2-7	-	TRBD2	TRBV27
TGTGCCAGCAGCTTAGTATTGGGAGGTGTCACAGATACGCAGTATTTT	CASSLVLGGVTDTQYF	TRBJ2-3	once	-	TRBV7-2
TGCAGCGTTGAACGGGCAGGGGGGGGACAAAGTGGCTACGAGCAGTACTTC	CSVERAGGGQSGYEQYF	TRBJ2-7	-	-	TRBV29-1
TGTGCCAGCAGTTCCGGTAGCGGACCCTACAATGAGCAGTTCTTC	CASSSGSGPYNEQFF	TRBJ2-1	few	-	TRBV6-1
TGTGCCAGCAGCCAAGAAGGTAATTCCTACGAGCAGTACTTC	CASSQEGNSYEQYF	TRBJ2-7	-	-	TRBV14
TGTGCCAGCAGTTACTCGAATCTCAACGAGCAGTACTTC	CASSYSNLNEQYF	TRBJ2-7	-	-	TRBV6-5
TGTGCCAGCAGCGCCTCCGGGACAGAGGGCAATGAGCAGTTCTTC	CASSASGTEGNEQFF	TRBJ2-1	once	TRBD1	TRBV9
TGTGCCAGCAGCAGAGGGACAGACCAAGGAAATGGCTACACCTTC	CASSRGTDQGNGYTF	TRBJ1-2	few	TRBD1	TRBV14
TGTGCCAGCTCGAGGGCCGTGACCCAGTACTTC	CASSRAVTQYF	TRBJ2-5	few	-	TRBV18
TGCGCCAGCAGCCAACTAGCGGGGCTCCAAGAGACCCAGTACTTC	CASSQLAGLQETQYF	TRBJ2-5	-	TRBD2	TRBV4-3